These 29 T cell receptor beta chains originate from one sample sequenced in a study of T-cell reconstitution after alpha-beta-depleted transplantation in children. Using unique molecular identifiers, the investigators prepared the TCRbeta library. MiXCR, applied by TCRdb to the PCR reads, yields one record per CDR3 protein. The table lists approximately 83,000 distinct CDR3 sequences, over 9% of them singletons. Here the sequenced sample was PBMCs from the stem cell graft donor, taken from the stem cell graft. The source is a human donor who donated a stem cell graft to a child with inherited bone marrow failure.

V gene TRBV6-6 combines with J gene TRBJ1-1, with a weak D call TRBD1 (6 bases). V dropped 5 bases and J dropped 0 bases, with 10 bases sitting between them. The CDR3 covers 14 residues. Looked up from germline, CDR1 is MNHNY and CDR2 is SVGAGI (reference sequence). This CDR3 reads CASSRGQMNTEAFF. DNA for the CDR3: TGTGCCAGCAGTCGCGGACAGATGAACACTGAAGCTTTCTTT.

This clonotype was found many times. The V call is TRBV5-1, the J call TRBJ2-2, with a weak D call TRBD2 (6 bases). Between the trimmed V and J ends, which lost 6 bases and 3 bases, there was a span of 18 bases. The germline V gene encodes CDR1 SGHRS and CDR2 YFSETQ. CDR3 size: 16 residues. CDR3 residues: CASNIYPREDTGELFF. CDR3 nucleotide sequence: TGCGCCAGCAACATCTACCCCAGGGAGGACACCGGGGAGCTGTTTTTT.

This clonotype occurred many times. The chain couples TRBV3-1 to TRBJ2-3, with D possibly being TRBD1 (6 bases). The CDR3 is 14 residues long. V was pared by 3 bases and J by 1 base, with 8 bases between. CDR1 is LGHDT, CDR2 YNNKEL, per germline (reference sequence). The chain's CDR3 is CASSHRQGTDTQYF. The CDR3 DNA is TGTGCCAGCAGCCACCGACAGGGCACAGATACGCAGTATTTT.

There are many counts of this clonotype. This chain connects TRBV7-2 to TRBJ1-5; D unresolved. CDR1 is SGHTA and CDR2 is FQGNSA in the germline V gene. The CDR3 contains 13 residues. Trimming pared 4 bases from V and 5 bases from J, leaving 9 bases between. Written as DNA, the CDR3 is TGTGCCAGCAGCTCATTCCATGATCAGCCCCAGCATTTT. Residues: CASSSFHDQPQHF.

This clonotype was seen many times. The rearrangement joins TRBV7-3 to TRBJ2-1, with D possibly being TRBD1 (6 bases). Germline lookup yields CDR1 SGHTA and CDR2 FQGTGA. The CDR3 length is 15 residues. Trimming shortened V by 5 bases and J by 6 bases, and 17 bases separated the two germline ends. The CDR3 is CASSNRDIESNEQFF. CDR3 coding DNA: TGTGCCAGCAGCAACCGGGACATTGAATCCAATGAGCAGTTCTTC.

Ten or more counts support this clonotype. CDR3 bases: TGCAGTGGCAGGGGGCCGAACACCGGGGAGCTGTTTTTT. Amino acid sequence: CSGRGPNTGELFF. The chain carries TRBV20-1 and TRBJ2-2; 8 positions match TRBD1. CDR3 length equals 13 residues. With 7 bases clipped from V and 0 bases from J, the junction kept 1 base outside the gene matches. Germline V CDR1 and CDR2: DFQATT, SNEGSKA (reference sequence).

This rearrangement joins TRBV6-1 to TRBJ2-4, with a weak D call TRBD1 (5 bases). The CDR3 extends over 14 amino acids. V was trimmed by 4 bases and J by 4 bases, leaving 11 bases between them. CDR1 MNHNS and CDR2 SASEGT come from the germline V gene. The CDR3 DNA reads as TGTGCCAGCAGTGTGAGCAGGGAAAAAAACATTCAGTACTTC. Translation: CASSVSREKNIQYF.

J is TRBJ2-1 and V is TRBV7-2, with TRBD2 matching over 10 bases. The ends lost 0 bases at V and 8 bases at J; junction bases unmatched: 7. The CDR3 covers 16 residues. Germline CDR1 and CDR2: SGHTA and FQGNSA. DNA for the CDR3: TGTGCCAGCAGCTTAGCAGCTAGCGGGAGTGGTGATGAGCAGTTCTTC. It encodes CASSLAASGSGDEQFF. The variable domain in full, completed from reference TRBV7-2 and TRBJ2-1, reads GAGVSQSPSNKVTEKGKDVELRCDPISGHTALYWYRQSLGQGLEFLIYFQGNSAPDKSGLPSDRFSAERTGGSVSTLTIQRTQQEDSAVYLCASSLAASGSGDEQFFGPGTRLTVL.

This clonotype was seen repeatedly, ten times or more. The chain combines TRBV11-2 with TRBJ1-5; TRBD1 is a possible D gene (5 bases). CDR1 is SGHAT, CDR2 FQNNGV, per germline. V lost 0 bases, J lost 2 bases, and 14 bases lay in between. CDR3 length: 17 amino acids. CDR3 in DNA: TGTGCCAGCAGCTTAGACATTCGACAGTCGCGCAATCAGCCCCAGCATTTT. This gives the protein CASSLDIRQSRNQPQHF.

This clonotype occurred many times. The chain has TRBV20-1 and TRBJ2-5; 11 nucleotides align to TRBD2. This CDR3 spans 13 amino acids. Germline CDR1 DFQATT, CDR2 SNEGSKA (reference sequence). Trimming cost V 5 bases and J 3 bases; bases outside gene matches: 2. The CDR3 region is CSARGLAEETQYF. CDR3 coding DNA: TGCAGTGCTCGGGGACTAGCGGAAGAGACCCAGTACTTC.

This clonotype was recorded only once. In DNA, the CDR3 is TGTGCCAGCAGCGTTACTAGCGGGGATTACTACGAGCAGTACTTC. Translated: CASSVTSGDYYEQYF. The chain has TRBV11-2 and TRBJ2-7, with TRBD2 matching 10 bases. The CDR3 is 15 amino acids. Trimming at V came to 5 bases and at J to 3 bases, leaving 7 bases not matched to a gene. Germline CDR1 is SGHAT and CDR2 is FQNNGV.

Many counts were recorded for this clonotype. The chain is built from TRBV5-1 and TRBJ2-7; a weak D match, TRBD1 (6 bases). Germline CDR1 and CDR2: SGHRS and YFSETQ. This CDR3 is 14 amino acids long. V was pared by 3 bases and J by 2 bases, with 12 bases between. CDR3 in amino acids: CASSYAPGAYEQYF. CDR3 in DNA: TGCGCCAGCAGCTACGCCCCAGGGGCCTACGAGCAGTACTTC. Supplemented by reference TRBV5-1 and TRBJ2-7, the full variable domain reads KAGVTQTPRYLIKTRGQQVTLSCSPISGHRSVSWYQQTPGQGLQFLFEYFSETQRNKGNFPGRFSGRQFSNSRSEMNVSTLELGDSALYLCASSYAPGAYEQYFGPGTRLTVT.

This clonotype was recorded many times. The chain employs TRBV20-1 and TRBJ1-1; TRBD1 matches 10 bases. The ends lost 6 bases at V and 0 bases at J; junction bases unmatched: 7. Per the germline V gene, CDR1 is DFQATT and CDR2 is SNEGSKA (reference sequence). This CDR3 comprises 15 residues. CDR3 DNA: TGCAGTGCCCCAAGACAGGGGGCAGTGAACACTGAAGCTTTCTTT. This codes for CSAPRQGAVNTEAFF.

The chain recombines TRBV29-1 with TRBJ2-7; 7 bases align to TRBD1. The CDR3 runs 14 residues. The trim removed 6 bases at V and 0 bases at J, leaving 8 bases unmatched. Germline V gives CDR1 SQVTM, CDR2 ANQGSEA. The CDR3 bases are TGCAGCGTAGCCGGGACAGAGAGCTCCTACGAGCAGTACTTC. Translation: CSVAGTESSYEQYF.

This clonotype was seen many times. The gene calls are TRBV28 and TRBJ1-2; D gene uncertain. The CDR3 contains 12 residues. Germline-derived CDR1 and CDR2 are MDHEN and SYDVKM. V lost 4 bases and J 6 bases, leaving 9 bases between the germline ends. In nucleotides, the CDR3 is TGTGCCAGCAGTTCCACCAGGAATGGCTACACCTTC. Protein product: CASSSTRNGYTF.

This clonotype was seen many times. The chain combines TRBV7-9 with TRBJ2-2; D is undetermined. Germline V gene sequence: CDR1 SEHNR, CDR2 FQNEAQ (reference sequence). This CDR3 is 14 amino acids long. V lost 2 bases and J lost 5, with 9 bases in between. The DNA of the CDR3 is TGTGCCAGCAGCTTAAACTTCCGGACCGGGGAGCTGTTTTTT. It yields the protein CASSLNFRTGELFF.

At least ten counts were recorded for this clonotype. This chain connects TRBV29-1 to TRBJ1-2; no firm D call. CDR1 SQVTM and CDR2 ANQGSEA come from the germline V gene. The CDR3 is made up of 13 amino acids. V lost 7 bases and J 5 bases, leaving 17 bases between the germline ends. CDR3 bases: TGCAGCGCAAGAGACGTTGGGGTTTATGGCTACACCTTC. It codes for CSARDVGVYGYTF.

This clonotype was found many times. The chain is built from TRBV28 and TRBJ1-2, with 7 positions matching TRBD1. CDR3 length: 14 amino acids. The germline V gene encodes CDR1 MDHEN and CDR2 SYDVKM. V was pared by 5 bases and J by 2 bases, with 5 bases of the junction left unmatched. This CDR3 is CASSPPGQNYGYTF. The DNA of the CDR3 is TGTGCCAGCAGTCCCCCGGGACAGAACTATGGCTACACCTTC.

V gene TRBV7-3 combines with J gene TRBJ2-6, with D perhaps matching TRBD2 (5 bases). The CDR3 is 17 residues long. V was trimmed by 5 bases and J by 4 bases, leaving 18 bases between them. The germline V gene encodes CDR1 SGHTA and CDR2 FQGTGA. As DNA, the CDR3 is TGTGCCAGCAGCCCCCACGGGCCGCCGGGGGGGGCCAACGTCCTGACTTTC. It specifies CASSPHGPPGGANVLTF. Variable domain in full (rest from reference TRBV7-3 and TRBJ2-6): GAGVSQTPSNKVTEKGKYVELRCDPISGHTALYWYRQSLGQGPEFLIYFQGTGAADDSGLPNDRFFAVRPEGSVSTLKIQRTERGDSAVYLCASSPHGPPGGANVLTFGAGSRLTVL.

This clonotype was detected a few times. The J gene is TRBJ2-7, the V gene TRBV19; 9 nucleotides align to TRBD2. The CDR3 has 13 amino acids. The J segment lost 6 bases and the V segment lost 6 bases, leaving 6 bases of the junction unmatched. From germline, CDR1 is LNHDA and CDR2 SQIVND (reference sequence). CDR3 DNA: TGTGCCAGTAGCGCGCGGGAGGGCGGCGAGCAGTACTTC. Amino acid sequence: CASSAREGGEQYF.

In this sample, this clonotype turned up many times. The chain combines TRBV12-3 or TRBV12-4 with TRBJ2-3; 11 nucleotides line up with TRBD2. J gave up 6 bases and V 4 bases, and 12 bases lay outside the gene matches. The length of the CDR3 is 17 residues. CDR3 DNA: TGTGCCAGCAGTTACAACTTAGCGGGGGGGGTAGGGGATACGCAGTATTTT. Its protein is CASSYNLAGGVGDTQYF.

This clonotype has at least ten counts. The rearrangement uses TRBV5-1 and TRBJ2-3; TRBD2 agrees at 10 bases. The CDR3 runs 15 residues. The V segment lost 0 bases and the J segment 4 bases; nucleotides outside the gene matches: 2. Looked up from germline, CDR1 is SGHRS and CDR2 is YFSETQ. CDR3 protein: CASSLELAGPDTQYF. As DNA, the CDR3 is TGCGCCAGCAGCTTGGAACTAGCGGGGCCAGATACGCAGTATTTT.

This clonotype appeared many times. The rearrangement uses TRBV20-1 and TRBJ1-2; no clear D. Germline V CDR1 and CDR2: DFQATT, SNEGSKA (reference sequence). The CDR3 runs to 12 residues. V was shortened by 5 bases and J by 5 bases, with 12 bases between the two germline ends. The CDR3 loop reads CSASADLYGYTF. The CDR3 nucleotides read TGCAGTGCTTCCGCGGATCTGTATGGCTACACCTTC.

This clonotype was detected a few times. V gene TRBV5-4 combines with J gene TRBJ2-1, with D perhaps TRBD2 (5 bases). This CDR3 is built from 15 residues. V lost 2 bases and J lost 4, with 13 bases in between. The germline V gene has CDR1 SGHNT and CDR2 YYREEE (reference sequence). The CDR3 reads CASSFDPGTYNEQFF. CDR3 nucleotide sequence: TGTGCCAGCAGCTTCGATCCGGGAACTTACAATGAGCAGTTCTTC.

This clonotype was seen ten or more times. The chain couples TRBV7-2 to TRBJ2-1; D is perhaps TRBD1 (6 bases). The length of the CDR3 is 14 residues. The germline V gene has CDR1 SGHTA and CDR2 FQGNSA. V shed 4 bases and J shed 5 bases, with 12 bases lying between them. This CDR3 reads CASSSGTLNNEQFF. The CDR3 DNA follows: TGTGCCAGCAGCTCCGGGACACTTAACAATGAGCAGTTCTTC.

This clonotype occurred a few times. The chain uses TRBV20-1 and TRBJ1-1; a possible D gene is TRBD1 (6 bases). Per germline, CDR1 DFQATT and CDR2 SNEGSKA (reference sequence). This CDR3 has 14 residues. V gave up 6 bases and J gave up 1 base, with 15 bases separating them. The CDR3, as DNA: TGCAGTGCCCCCCTCCAGGGGAGGAACACTGAAGCTTTCTTT. Residues: CSAPLQGRNTEAFF.

This clonotype was observed many times. The chain uses TRBV19 and TRBJ2-3, with 7 bases fitting TRBD1. The CDR3 covers 13 residues. The V segment lost 4 bases and the J segment 6 bases; nucleotides outside the gene matches: 4. Germline V gene data show CDR1 as LNHDA and CDR2 as SQIVND (reference sequence). The CDR3 coding sequence is TGTGCCAGTAGTAAAGCCAGGGGGGATACGCAGTATTTT. This sequence encodes CASSKARGDTQYF.

This clonotype was detected many times. The chain carries TRBV5-1 and TRBJ2-1, with 14 bases fitting TRBD2. This CDR3 comprises 16 residues. CDR1 is SGHRS and CDR2 is YFSETQ in the germline V gene. Unmatched junction bases numbered 4, after V lost 0 bases and J lost 8 bases. DNA of the CDR3: TGCGCCAGCAGCTTGGTGGGGACTAGCGGGAGCGATGAGCAGTTCTTC. This gives the protein CASSLVGTSGSDEQFF.

This clonotype appeared many times. This chain links TRBV5-6 with TRBJ2-7, with 7 nucleotides matching TRBD2. The CDR3 is 14 residues long. Germline V gives CDR1 SGHDT, CDR2 YYEEEE. Trimming at V came to 4 bases and at J to 2 bases, leaving 6 bases not matched to a gene. The CDR3 DNA follows: TGTGCCAGCAGCCGGTCAGGGACTACCTACGAGCAGTACTTC. It translates to CASSRSGTTYEQYF.